Listed here is a single T cell receptor beta chain. The target antigen is unknown. Measured with immunoSEQ multiplex PCR; TCRdb has only the in-frame clones, and not every one. There are around 100,000 clones in the sample; 75% to 95% occur only once, and 0.14% to 0.15% lies in the top ten. The CDR3 has 13 amino acids. Germline V gene lookup returns CDR1 KGHSH and CDR2 LQKENI. V dropped 8 bases and J dropped 5; count of bases not matched to a gene: 7. The data originate from a study of siplizumab effects on memory and regulatory T cells. Notes on the study in general: Mappable alloreactive CD4+ clones were on average about 70% Treg-derived with siplizumab, approximately 30% in controls. Siplizumab brought about a significant reduction in alloreactive sequences traceable to unstimulated CD4+ memory cells. Of the proliferating CD4+ or CD8+ clones, roughly 80-95% lacked a naive or memory phenotype that could be assigned.

The TCR sequence derives from a human donor in good health. This sequence joins TRBV18 and TRBJ2-5, with 8 bases identical to TRBD2. The specimen was CD4+ T cells sorted from blood. The CDR3 loop reads CASTSGLVETQYF. CDR3 coding DNA: TGTGCCAGCACTAGCGGTTTGGTGGAGACCCAGTACTTC.